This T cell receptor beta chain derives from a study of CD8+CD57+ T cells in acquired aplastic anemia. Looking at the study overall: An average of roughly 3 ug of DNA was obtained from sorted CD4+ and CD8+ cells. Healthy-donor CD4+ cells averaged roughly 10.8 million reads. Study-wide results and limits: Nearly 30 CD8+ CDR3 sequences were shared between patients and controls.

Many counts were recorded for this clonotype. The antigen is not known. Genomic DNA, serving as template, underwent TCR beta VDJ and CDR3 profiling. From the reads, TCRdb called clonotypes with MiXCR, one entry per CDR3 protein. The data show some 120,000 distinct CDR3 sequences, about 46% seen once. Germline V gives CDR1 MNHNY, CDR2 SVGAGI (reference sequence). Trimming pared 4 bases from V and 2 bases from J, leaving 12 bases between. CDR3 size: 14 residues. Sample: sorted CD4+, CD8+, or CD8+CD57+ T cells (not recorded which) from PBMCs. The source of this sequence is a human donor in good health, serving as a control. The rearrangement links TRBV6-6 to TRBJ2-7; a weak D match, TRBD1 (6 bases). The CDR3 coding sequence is TGTGCCAGCAGTTTGCACAGGGAACCCTACGAGCAGTACTTC. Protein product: CASSLHREPYEQYF.